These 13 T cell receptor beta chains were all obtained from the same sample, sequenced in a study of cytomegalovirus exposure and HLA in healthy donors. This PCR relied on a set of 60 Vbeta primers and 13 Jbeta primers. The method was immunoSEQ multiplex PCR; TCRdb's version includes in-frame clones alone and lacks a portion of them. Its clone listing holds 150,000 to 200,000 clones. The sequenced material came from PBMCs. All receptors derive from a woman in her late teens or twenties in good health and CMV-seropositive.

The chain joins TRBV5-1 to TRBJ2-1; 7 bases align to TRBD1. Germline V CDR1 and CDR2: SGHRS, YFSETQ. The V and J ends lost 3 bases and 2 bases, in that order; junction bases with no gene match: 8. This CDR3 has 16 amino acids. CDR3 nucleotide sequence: TGCGCCAGCAGCTCGCTCCGGGACAGACCCTACAATGAGCAGTTCTTC. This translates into CASSSLRDRPYNEQFF.

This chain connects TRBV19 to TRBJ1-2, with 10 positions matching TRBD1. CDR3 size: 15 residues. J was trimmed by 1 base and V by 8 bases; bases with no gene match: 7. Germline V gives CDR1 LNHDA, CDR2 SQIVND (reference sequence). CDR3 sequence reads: CASSPGQGFNYGYTF. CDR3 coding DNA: TGTGCCAGTTCCCCGGGACAGGGGTTTAACTATGGCTACACCTTC. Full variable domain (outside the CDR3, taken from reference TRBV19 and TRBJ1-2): DGGITQSPKYLFRKEGQNVTLSCEQNLNHDAMYWYRQDPGQGLRLIYYSQIVNDFQKGDIAEGYSVSREKKESFPLTVTSAQKNPTAFYLCASSPGQGFNYGYTFGSGTRLTVV.

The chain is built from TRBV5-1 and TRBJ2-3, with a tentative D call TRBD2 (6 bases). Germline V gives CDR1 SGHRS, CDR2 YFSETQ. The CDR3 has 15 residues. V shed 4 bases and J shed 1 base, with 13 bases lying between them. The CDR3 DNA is TGCGCCAGCAGCCGAGGAGGGCTGGGCACAGATACGCAGTATTTT. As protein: CASSRGGLGTDTQYF.

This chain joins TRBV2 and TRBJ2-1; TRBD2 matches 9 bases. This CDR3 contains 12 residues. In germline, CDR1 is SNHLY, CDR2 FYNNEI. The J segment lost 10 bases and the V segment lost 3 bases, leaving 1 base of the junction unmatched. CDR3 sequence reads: CASSDSGGEQFF. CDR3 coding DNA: TGTGCCAGCAGTGACAGCGGGGGGGAGCAGTTCTTC. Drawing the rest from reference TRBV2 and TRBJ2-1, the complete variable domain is EPEVTQTPSHQVTQMGQEVILRCVPISNHLYFYWYRQILGQKVEFLVSFYNNEISEKSEIFDDQFSVERPDGSNFTLKIRSTKLEDSAMYFCASSDSGGEQFFGPGTRLTVL.

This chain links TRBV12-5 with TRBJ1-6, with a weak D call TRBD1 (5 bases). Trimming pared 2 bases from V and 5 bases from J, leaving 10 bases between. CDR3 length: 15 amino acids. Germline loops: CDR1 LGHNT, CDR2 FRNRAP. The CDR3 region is CASGLYGGNNSPLHF. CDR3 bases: TGTGCTAGTGGTTTGTACGGGGGTAATAATTCACCCCTCCACTTT.

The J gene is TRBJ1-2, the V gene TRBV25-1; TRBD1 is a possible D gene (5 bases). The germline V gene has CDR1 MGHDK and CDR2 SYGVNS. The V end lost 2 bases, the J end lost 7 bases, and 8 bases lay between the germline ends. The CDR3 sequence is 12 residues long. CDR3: CASSEGGFGYTF. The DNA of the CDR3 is TGTGCCAGCAGTGAAGGGGGGTTTGGCTACACCTTC.

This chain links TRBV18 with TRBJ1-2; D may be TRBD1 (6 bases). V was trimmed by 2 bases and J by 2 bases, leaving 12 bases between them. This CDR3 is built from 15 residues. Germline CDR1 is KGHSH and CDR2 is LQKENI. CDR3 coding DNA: TGTGCCAGCTCACCAACAGGGCAGTACAACTATGGCTACACCTTC. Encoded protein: CASSPTGQYNYGYTF.

CDR3 loop: CASSKGQGYYNEQFF. The CDR3, as DNA: TGTGCCAGCAGTAAAGGACAGGGTTACTACAATGAGCAGTTCTTC. This chain connects TRBV2 to TRBJ2-1, with 8 bases matching TRBD1. With 5 bases clipped from V and 3 bases from J, the junction kept 6 bases outside the gene matches. The CDR3 spans 15 residues. Germline CDR1 is SNHLY and CDR2 is FYNNEI. The variable domain in full, completed from reference TRBV2 and TRBJ2-1, reads EPEVTQTPSHQVTQMGQEVILRCVPISNHLYFYWYRQILGQKVEFLVSFYNNEISEKSEIFDDQFSVERPDGSNFTLKIRSTKLEDSAMYFCASSKGQGYYNEQFFGPGTRLTVL.

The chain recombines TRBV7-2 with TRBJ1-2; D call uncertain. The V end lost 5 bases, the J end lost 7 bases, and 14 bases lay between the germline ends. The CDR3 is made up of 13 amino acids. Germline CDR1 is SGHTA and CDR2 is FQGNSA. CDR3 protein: CASSTPGGPGYTF. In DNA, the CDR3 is TGTGCCAGCAGCACGCCGGGCGGGCCTGGCTACACCTTC.

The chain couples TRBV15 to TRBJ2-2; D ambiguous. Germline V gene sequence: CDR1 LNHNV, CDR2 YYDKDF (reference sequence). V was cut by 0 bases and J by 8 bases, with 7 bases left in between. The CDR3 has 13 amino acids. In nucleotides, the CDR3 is TGTGCCACCAGCAGAGATCGGTTGGGGGAGCTGTTTTTT. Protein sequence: CATSRDRLGELFF.

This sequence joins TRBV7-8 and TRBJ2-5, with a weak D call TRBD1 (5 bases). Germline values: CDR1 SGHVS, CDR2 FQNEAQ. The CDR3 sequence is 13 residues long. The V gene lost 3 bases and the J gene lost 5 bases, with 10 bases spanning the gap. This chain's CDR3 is CASSLDKLETQYF. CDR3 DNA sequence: TGTGCCAGCAGCTTGGACAAATTGGAGACCCAGTACTTC.

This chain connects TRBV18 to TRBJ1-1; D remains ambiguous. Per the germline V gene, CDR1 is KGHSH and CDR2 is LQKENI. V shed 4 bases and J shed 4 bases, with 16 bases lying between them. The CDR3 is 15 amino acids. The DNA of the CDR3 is TGTGCCAGCTCACTCCGAAGTAGGCAGGCCACTGAAGCTTTCTTT. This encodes CASSLRSRQATEAFF.

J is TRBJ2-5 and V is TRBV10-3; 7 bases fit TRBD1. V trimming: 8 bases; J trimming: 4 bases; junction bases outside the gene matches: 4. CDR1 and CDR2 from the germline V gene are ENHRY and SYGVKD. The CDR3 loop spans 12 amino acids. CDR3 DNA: TGTGCCATCGAAGCAGGGGGAGAGACCCAGTACTTC. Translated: CAIEAGGETQYF.